Shown below are 7 T cell receptor beta chains from a single sample sequenced in a study of CD4 T cells in relation to SARS-CoV-2 and coronaviruses. These receptors' antigens are unknown. Profiled with immunoSEQ multiplex PCR; TCRdb holds only in-frame clones, not every one. Of some 21,000 clones detected, around 80% appear once; the ten largest clones hold approximately 15%. Unexposed donor CD4+ T cells date from about 2011-2018, before the COVID-19 pandemic. CD4+ T cells were isolated from the cells after about 11 days of culture. The source material was CD4+ T cells from PBMCs, cultured in vitro. These receptors all stem from a human donor in good health.

J is TRBJ2-1 and V is TRBV28; D may be TRBD2 (5 bases). Germline loops: CDR1 MDHEN, CDR2 SYDVKM. The CDR3 runs 13 residues. Trimming removed 7 bases at V and 6 bases at J, with 13 bases between. Here the CDR3 DNA reads TGTGCCAGCACTAAACTAGACCTCAATGAGCAGTTCTTC. Protein: CASTKLDLNEQFF.

The V and J genes are TRBV19 and TRBJ2-2; 9 nucleotides align to TRBD2. This CDR3 comprises 16 residues. The ends lost 3 bases at V and 3 bases at J; junction bases unmatched: 5. CDR1 and CDR2 from the germline V gene are LNHDA and SQIVND (reference sequence). The chain's CDR3 is CASSMGTSGYTGELFF. The CDR3 DNA sequence: TGTGCCAGTAGTATGGGCACTAGCGGGTACACCGGGGAGCTGTTTTTT.

The V gene is TRBV6-5, the J gene TRBJ1-1; perhaps TRBD1 as D (6 bases). CDR3 size: 14 residues. V lost 6 bases, J lost 5 bases, and 16 bases lay in between. Looked up from germline, CDR1 is MNHEY and CDR2 is SVGAGI. CDR3 sequence reads: CASRGTGSWTEAFF. The CDR3 DNA reads as TGTGCCAGCAGGGGAACAGGGAGTTGGACTGAAGCTTTCTTT.

V and J are TRBV10-3 and TRBJ2-1, with D possibly being TRBD2 (5 bases). The CDR3 covers 14 residues. V shed 6 bases and J shed 4 bases, with 13 bases lying between them. Per germline, CDR1 ENHRY and CDR2 SYGVKD. CDR3 sequence (DNA): TGTGCCATCAGACACGGGGAGATATACAATGAGCAGTTCTTC. It codes for CAIRHGEIYNEQFF.

The chain recombines TRBV30 with TRBJ2-5; a weak D match, TRBD1 (5 bases). V dropped 0 bases and J dropped 5 bases, with 10 bases sitting between them. This CDR3 spans 13 amino acids. CDR1 and CDR2 from the germline V gene are GTSNPN and SVGIG (reference sequence). This CDR3 reads CAWSVGAVETQYF. CDR3 in DNA: TGTGCCTGGAGTGTAGGGGCAGTGGAGACCCAGTACTTC.

This clone was seen a handful of times. The chain employs TRBV5-1 and TRBJ1-6, with D maybe TRBD1 (5 bases). The germline CDR1 and CDR2 sequences are SGHRS and YFSETQ. CDR3 length: 15 residues. The V end lost 4 bases, the J end lost 5 bases, and 13 bases lay between the germline ends. CDR3 sequence: CASSLAGTNNSPLHF. DNA of the CDR3: TGCGCCAGCAGCCTGGCCGGGACCAATAATTCACCCCTCCACTTT.

The rearrangement joins TRBV6-5 to TRBJ2-5; 7 nucleotides agree with TRBD1. Germline V gene lookup returns CDR1 MNHEY and CDR2 SVGAGI. V lost 6 bases to trimming and J lost 2 bases; unmatched junction nucleotides: 6. The CDR3 loop spans 14 amino acids. The CDR3 spells CASRRQGPQETQYF. The CDR3 DNA sequence: TGTGCCAGCAGGAGACAGGGCCCGCAAGAGACCCAGTACTTC.